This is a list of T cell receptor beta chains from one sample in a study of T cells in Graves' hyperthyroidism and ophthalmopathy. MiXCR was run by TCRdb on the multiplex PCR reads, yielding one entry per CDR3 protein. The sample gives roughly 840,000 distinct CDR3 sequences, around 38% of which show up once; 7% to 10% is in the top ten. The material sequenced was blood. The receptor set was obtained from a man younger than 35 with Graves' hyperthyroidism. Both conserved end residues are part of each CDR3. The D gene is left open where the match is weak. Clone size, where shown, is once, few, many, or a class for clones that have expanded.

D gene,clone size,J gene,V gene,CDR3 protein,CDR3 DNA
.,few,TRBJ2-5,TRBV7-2,CASSLWRGEETQYF,TGTGCCAGCAGCTTATGGAGGGGGGAAGAGACCCAGTACTTC
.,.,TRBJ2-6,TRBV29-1,CSVEMGGAGANVLTF,TGCAGCGTTGAAATGGGCGGGGCGGGGGCCAACGTCCTGACTTTC
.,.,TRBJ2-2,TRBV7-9,CAGSRDVELFF,TGTGCCGGCAGCCGGGACGTGGAGCTGTTTTTT
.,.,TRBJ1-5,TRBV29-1,CSVDGSNQPQHF,TGCAGCGTAGATGGGAGCAATCAGCCCCAGCATTTT
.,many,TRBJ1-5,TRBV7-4,CASSLIGFNQPQHF,TGTGCCAGCAGCTTAATAGGGTTCAATCAGCCCCAGCATTTT
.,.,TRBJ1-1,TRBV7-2,CASSLGAVSNTEAFF,TGTGCCAGCAGCTTAGGGGCGGTCTCGAACACTGAAGCTTTCTTT
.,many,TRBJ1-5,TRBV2,CASSGTPAIEPQHF,TGTGCCAGCAGTGGGACACCCGCCATAGAGCCCCAGCATTTT
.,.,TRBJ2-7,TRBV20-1,CSARAGVFEQYF,TGCAGTGCTAGGGCAGGGGTCTTCGAGCAGTACTTC
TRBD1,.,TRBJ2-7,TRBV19,CASSMAGGSYEQYF,TGTGCCAGTAGTATGGCAGGGGGCTCCTACGAGCAGTACTTC
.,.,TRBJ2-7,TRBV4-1,CASSPGVEGEVEQYF,TGCGCCAGCAGCCCAGGGGTGGAGGGAGAAGTCGAGCAGTACTTC
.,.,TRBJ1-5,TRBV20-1,CSASGVNQPQHF,TGCAGTGCTTCGGGAGTCAATCAGCCCCAGCATTTT
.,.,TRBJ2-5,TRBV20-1,CSARLLVDPETQYF,TGCAGTGCTAGGCTGCTTGTCGACCCCGAGACCCAGTACTTC
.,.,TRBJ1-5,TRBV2,CASTEKGAGYQPQHF,TGTGCCAGCACCGAGAAGGGTGCAGGCTATCAGCCCCAGCATTTT
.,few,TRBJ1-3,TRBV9,CASSVAGNQGNTIYF,TGTGCCAGCAGCGTAGCTGGGAATCAGGGAAACACCATATATTTT
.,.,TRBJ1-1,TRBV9,CASSPTSGRENTEAFF,TGTGCCAGCTCACCTACCTCGGGACGGGAGAACACTGAAGCTTTCTTT
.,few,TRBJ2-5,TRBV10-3,CASSYPIASRGKETQYF,TGTGCCAGCAGTTACCCGATCGCCTCAAGGGGGAAAGAGACCCAGTACTTC
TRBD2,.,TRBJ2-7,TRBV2,CASSLSRLAGDYEQYF,TGTGCCAGCAGTTTATCAAGACTAGCGGGAGACTACGAGCAGTACTTC
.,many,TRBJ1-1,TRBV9,CASSVERGTEAFF,TGTGCCAGCAGCGTCGAACGGGGGACTGAAGCTTTCTTT
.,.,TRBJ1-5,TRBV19,CASSNMGGYSNQPQHF,TGTGCCAGTAGTAACATGGGGGGGTATAGCAATCAGCCCCAGCATTTT
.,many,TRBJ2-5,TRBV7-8,CASLPQGWETQYF,TGTGCCAGCTTGCCACAGGGATGGGAGACCCAGTACTTC
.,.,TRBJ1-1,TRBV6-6,CASTEVGGNTEAFF,TGTGCCAGCACTGAGGTTGGAGGGAACACTGAAGCTTTCTTT
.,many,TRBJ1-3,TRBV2,CASSDNTVGNTIYF,TGTGCCAGCAGCGATAATACCGTTGGAAACACCATATATTTT
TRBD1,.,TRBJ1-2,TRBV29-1,CSVAGTGAMNGYTF,TGCAGCGTTGCCGGGACAGGGGCTATGAATGGCTACACCTTC
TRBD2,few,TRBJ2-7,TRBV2,CASSSAGGGDEQYF,TGTGCCAGCAGTTCAGCGGGGGGCGGCGACGAGCAGTACTTC
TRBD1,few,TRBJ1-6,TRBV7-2,CASSLGQGRSSYNSPLHF,TGTGCCAGCAGCTTAGGACAGGGAAGGAGCTCCTATAATTCACCCCTCCACTTT
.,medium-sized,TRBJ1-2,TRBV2,CASSDQAYGYTF,TGTGCCAGCAGTGATCAAGCATATGGCTACACCTTC
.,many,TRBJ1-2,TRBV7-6,CASSLTDRMGGYTF,TGTGCCAGCAGCTTAACCGACAGGATGGGTGGCTACACCTTC
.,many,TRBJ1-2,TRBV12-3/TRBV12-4,CASSPGGAGYGYTF,TGTGCCAGCAGTCCCGGGGGCGCGGGCTATGGCTACACCTTC